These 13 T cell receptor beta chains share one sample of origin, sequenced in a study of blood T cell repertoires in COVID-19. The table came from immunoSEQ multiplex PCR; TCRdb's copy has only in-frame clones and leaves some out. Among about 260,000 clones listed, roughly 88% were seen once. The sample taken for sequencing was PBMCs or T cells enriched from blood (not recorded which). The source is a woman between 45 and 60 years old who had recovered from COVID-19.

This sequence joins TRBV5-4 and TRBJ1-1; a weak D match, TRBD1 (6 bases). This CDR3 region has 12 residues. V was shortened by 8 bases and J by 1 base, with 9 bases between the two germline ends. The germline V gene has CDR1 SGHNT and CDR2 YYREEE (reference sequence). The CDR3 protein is CASGTTNTEAFF. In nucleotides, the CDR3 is TGTGCCAGTGGGACAACGAACACTGAAGCTTTCTTT.

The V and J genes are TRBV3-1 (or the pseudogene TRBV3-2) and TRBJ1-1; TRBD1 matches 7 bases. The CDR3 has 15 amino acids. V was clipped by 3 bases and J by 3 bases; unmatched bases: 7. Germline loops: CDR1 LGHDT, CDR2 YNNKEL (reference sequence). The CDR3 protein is CASSQDPGQYTEAFF. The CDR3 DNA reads TGTGCCAGCAGCCAGGATCCGGGACAGTACACTGAAGCTTTCTTT.

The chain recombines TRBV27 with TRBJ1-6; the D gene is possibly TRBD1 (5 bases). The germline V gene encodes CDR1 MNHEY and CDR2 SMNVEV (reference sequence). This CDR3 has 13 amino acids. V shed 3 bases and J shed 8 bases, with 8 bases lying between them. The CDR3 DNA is TGTGCCAGCAGTTTCAGGGCTGATTCACCCCTCCACTTT. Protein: CASSFRADSPLHF.

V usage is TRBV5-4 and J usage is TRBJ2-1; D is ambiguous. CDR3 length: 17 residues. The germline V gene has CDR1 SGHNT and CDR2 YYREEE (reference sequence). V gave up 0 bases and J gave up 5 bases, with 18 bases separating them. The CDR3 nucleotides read TGTGCCAGCAGCTTGGCTGCACGGAGCCTAGTTGACAATGAGCAGTTCTTC. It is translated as CASSLAARSLVDNEQFF.

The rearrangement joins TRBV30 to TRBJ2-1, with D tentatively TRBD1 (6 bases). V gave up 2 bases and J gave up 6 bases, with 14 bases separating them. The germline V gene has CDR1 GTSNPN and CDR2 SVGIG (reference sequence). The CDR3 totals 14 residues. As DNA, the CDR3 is TGTGCCTGGAGTTCGCAGGGGTTTCCCAATGAGCAGTTCTTC. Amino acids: CAWSSQGFPNEQFF.

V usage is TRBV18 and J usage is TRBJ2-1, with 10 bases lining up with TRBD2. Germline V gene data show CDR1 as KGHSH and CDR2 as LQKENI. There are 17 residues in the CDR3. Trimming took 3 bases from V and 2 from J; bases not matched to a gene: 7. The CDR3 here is CASSPPGLAGAYNEQFF. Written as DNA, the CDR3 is TGTGCCAGCTCACCCCCGGGGCTAGCGGGGGCCTACAATGAGCAGTTCTTC.

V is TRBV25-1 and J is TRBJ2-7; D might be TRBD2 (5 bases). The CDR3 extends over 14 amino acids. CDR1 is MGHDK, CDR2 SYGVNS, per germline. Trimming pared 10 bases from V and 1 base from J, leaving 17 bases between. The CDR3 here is CATRIEGSSYEQYF. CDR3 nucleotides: TGTGCCACCAGGATCGAAGGGAGTTCCTACGAGCAGTACTTC.

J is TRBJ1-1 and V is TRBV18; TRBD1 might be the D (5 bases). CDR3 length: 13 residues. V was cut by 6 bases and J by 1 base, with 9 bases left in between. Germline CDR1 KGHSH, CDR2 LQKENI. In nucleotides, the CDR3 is TGTGCCAGCTCCTCCGACAGGAACACTGAAGCTTTCTTT. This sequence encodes CASSSDRNTEAFF.

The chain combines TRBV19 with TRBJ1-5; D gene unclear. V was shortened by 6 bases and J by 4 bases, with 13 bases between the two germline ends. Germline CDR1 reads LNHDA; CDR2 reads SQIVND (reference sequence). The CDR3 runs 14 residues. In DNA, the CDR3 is TGTGCCAGTAGGCCAGGCCCGGGAAATCAGCCCCAGCATTTT. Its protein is CASRPGPGNQPQHF.

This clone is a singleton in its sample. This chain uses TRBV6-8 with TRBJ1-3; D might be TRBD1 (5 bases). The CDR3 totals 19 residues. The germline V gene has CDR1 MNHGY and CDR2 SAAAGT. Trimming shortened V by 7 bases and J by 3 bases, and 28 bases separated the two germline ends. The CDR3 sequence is CASIIPWGRGFPCGNTIYF. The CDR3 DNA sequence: TGTGCCAGCATCATCCCCTGGGGCAGAGGATTCCCGTGTGGAAACACCATATATTTT.

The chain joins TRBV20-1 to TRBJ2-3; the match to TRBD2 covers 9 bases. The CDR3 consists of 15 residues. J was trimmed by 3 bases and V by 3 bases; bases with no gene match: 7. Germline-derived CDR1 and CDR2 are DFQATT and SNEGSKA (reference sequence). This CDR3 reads CSASPSGVGTDTQYF. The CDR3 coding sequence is TGCAGTGCTAGTCCTAGCGGGGTAGGGACAGATACGCAGTATTTT.

CDR3 DNA sequence: TGTGCCAGCAGCCAAGATCCCACACGGAGGGGCTCTGGAAACACCATATATTTT. Its translation is CASSQDPTRRGSGNTIYF. This chain links TRBV4-2 with TRBJ1-3; D may be TRBD1 (5 bases). Looked up from germline, CDR1 is LGHNA and CDR2 is YNFKEQ. This CDR3 contains 18 residues. Trimming shortened V by 0 bases and J by 0 bases, and 15 bases separated the two germline ends.

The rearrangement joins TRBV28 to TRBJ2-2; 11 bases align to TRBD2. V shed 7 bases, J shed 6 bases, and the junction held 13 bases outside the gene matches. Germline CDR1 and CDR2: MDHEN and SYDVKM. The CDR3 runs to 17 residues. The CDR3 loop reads CASKGLTSGKGAGELFF. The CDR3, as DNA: TGTGCCAGCAAGGGCCTGACTAGCGGGAAGGGGGCCGGGGAGCTGTTTTTT.